This T cell receptor (beta chain) was captured in a study of Graves' ophthalmopathy and Graves' hyperthyroidism. Hyperthyroidism in these 18- to 65-year-old patients was newly diagnosed, lasting under 2 months. None of the included patients had other autoimmune diseases, uncontrolled infections, pregnancy or lactation, as these led to exclusion. V dropped 3 bases and J dropped 12; count of bases not matched to a gene: 11. Germline assignment: CDR1 SGHTA and CDR2 FQGTGA. This CDR3 spans 15 amino acids. Study observations and caveats: Most clonotypes expanded in thyroid above 0.001 frequency were present in blood too.

In the case of this clonotype: The antigen is unknown. A read error is possible here, since a much larger clone lies one base away.

RNA transcripts yielded amplified TCR beta CDR3 regions. In the first round, RT-PCR was carried out with HTBI primers, and a multiplex PCR formed the second round. TCRdb fed the multiplex PCR reads into MiXCR, producing one record per CDR3 protein. Here the sample spans 1 million to 1.3 million distinct CDR3 sequences, 36% being singletons. This chain links TRBV7-3 with TRBJ1-6, with 7 bases lining up with TRBD1. The sequenced material came from peripheral blood or thyroid tissue (not recorded which). The receptor's source is an adult man with Graves' hyperthyroidism. The CDR3 is CASSFRGGDRGPLHF. CDR3 bases: TGTGCCAGCAGCTTTAGAGGCGGGGACAGAGGACCCCTCCACTTT.